This TCR beta chain was sequenced during a study of T-cell reconstitution after alpha-beta-depleted transplantation in children. The CDR3 extends over 15 amino acids. From germline, CDR1 is LGHNA and CDR2 YSLEER. With 4 bases removed from V and 2 bases from J, the gap between germline ends came to 14 bases. The authors prepared the TCRbeta library with unique molecular identifiers. TCRdb recomputed calls from the PCR reads with MiXCR, one row per CDR3 protein. The sample includes some 640,000 distinct CDR3 sequences, approximately 16% of them seen just once. V and J are TRBV4-3 and TRBJ1-2, with a weak D call TRBD1 (5 bases). The sample consisted of PBMCs from the stem cell graft donor, taken from the stem cell graft. The TCR comes from a human donor who donated a stem cell graft to a child with acute myeloid leukemia. CDR3 in amino acids: CASSPGGGVNYGYTF. DNA of the CDR3: TGCGCCAGCAGCCCGGGGGGAGGGGTCAACTATGGCTACACCTTC.